These 6 T cell receptor beta chains came from one sample sequenced in a study of T-cell memory formation after mild COVID-19. MiXCR was run by TCRdb on the 5' RACE reads, yielding one entry per CDR3 protein. The sample lists approximately 250,000 distinct CDR3 sequences; about 16% were seen once. The sample taken for sequencing was PBMCs or a T cell subset sorted from them (not recorded which). The source is a man aged 18 to 35 who had mild COVID-19 (a few samples of this study predate the infection). Cell type and time point are not known.

The rearrangement links TRBV5-1 to TRBJ1-1, with D perhaps TRBD1 (5 bases). Germline V CDR1 and CDR2: SGHRS, YFSETQ. Trimming took off 0 bases at V and 10 bases at J, with 10 bases between the two ends. The CDR3 loop spans 12 amino acids. The CDR3 DNA reads TGCGCCAGCAGCTTGGAGGGACCTGGAGCTTTCTTT. Translating gives CASSLEGPGAFF.

This clonotype appeared many times. The genes are TRBV10-3 and TRBJ1-4; the D is unclear. This CDR3 is 13 amino acids long. Trimming took 6 bases from V and 8 from J, leaving 13 bases between them. Germline values: CDR1 ENHRY, CDR2 SYGVKD. The CDR3 protein is CAIRPGTGEKLFF. The CDR3 bases are TGTGCCATCAGGCCGGGAACGGGGGAAAAACTGTTTTTT.

There are many counts of this clonotype. The J gene is TRBJ2-3, the V gene TRBV6-2 or TRBV6-3; D may be TRBD1 (5 bases). The germline V gene has CDR1 MNHEY and CDR2 SVGEGT. The CDR3 totals 16 residues. Trimming pared 8 bases from V and 5 bases from J, leaving 23 bases between. CDR3 residues: CASQYWLGLGEDTQYF. For the CDR3, the DNA is TGTGCCAGCCAATATTGGCTGGGGCTCGGAGAAGATACGCAGTATTTT.

The sample holds a few counts of this clonotype. The V and J genes are TRBV7-2 and TRBJ2-3; 8 nucleotides line up with TRBD1. Germline V gives CDR1 SGHTA, CDR2 FQGNSA. The ends lost 3 bases at V and 4 bases at J; junction bases unmatched: 3. There are 14 residues in the CDR3. This CDR3 is CASSLRTGPDTQYF. CDR3 in DNA: TGTGCCAGCAGCTTGAGGACAGGGCCAGATACGCAGTATTTT.

This chain joins TRBV4-1 and TRBJ1-1, with D possibly TRBD1 on 6 matching bases. Trimming pared 0 bases from V and 4 bases from J, leaving 12 bases between. Germline CDR1 MGHRA, CDR2 YSYEKL. The CDR3 length is 15 residues. The CDR3 region is CASSQEGGAVTEAFF. CDR3 sequence (DNA): TGCGCCAGCAGCCAAGAGGGGGGGGCAGTCACTGAAGCTTTCTTT.

The gene calls are TRBV28 and TRBJ1-2; TRBD1 aligns across 9 bases. The CDR3 extends over 15 amino acids. CDR1 is MDHEN, CDR2 SYDVKM, per germline. V gave up 1 base and J gave up 8 bases; unmatched junction bases: 8. The CDR3 here is CASSLFGDRVIGYTF. CDR3 coding DNA: TGTGCCAGCAGTTTATTTGGGGACAGGGTGATAGGCTACACCTTC.